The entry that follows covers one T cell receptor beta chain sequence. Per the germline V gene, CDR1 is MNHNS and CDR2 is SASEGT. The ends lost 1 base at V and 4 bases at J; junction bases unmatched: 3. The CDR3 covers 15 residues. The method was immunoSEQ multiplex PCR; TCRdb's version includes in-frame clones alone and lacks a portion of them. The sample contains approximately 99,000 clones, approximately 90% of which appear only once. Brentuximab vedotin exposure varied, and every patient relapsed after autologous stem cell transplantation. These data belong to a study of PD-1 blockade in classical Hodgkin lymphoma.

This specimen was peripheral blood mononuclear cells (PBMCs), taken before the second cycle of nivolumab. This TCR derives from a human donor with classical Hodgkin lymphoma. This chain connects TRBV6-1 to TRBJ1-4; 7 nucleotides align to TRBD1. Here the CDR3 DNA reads TGTGCCAGCAGTGAAGTGTCAGGGGGTAATGAAAAACTGTTTTTT. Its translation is CASSEVSGGNEKLFF.